This T cell receptor beta chain is drawn from a study of cytomegalovirus exposure and HLA in healthy donors. Study-wide results and limits: Follow-up analysis seemed to connect common viral pathogens with several of the most significant clusters identified. The listing of roughly 160 TCR beta chains classed them as cytomegalovirus-associated. When a later analysis compared HLA-associated TCR beta chains with equally common others, the HLA-associated chains turned out to be more clonally expanded and to have lower generation probabilities.

The PCR made use of 60 Vbeta and 13 Jbeta primers. Method: immunoSEQ multiplex PCR; TCRdb's copy keeps in-frame clones and lacks some. This table has 150,000 to 200,000 clones, 80% appearing once. About this clone itself: Its antigen is not known.

Donors consisted of healthy bone marrow donors. The CDR3 totals 16 residues. Trimming cost V 4 bases and J 3 bases, with 17 bases left between them. CDR1 SGHAT and CDR2 FQNNGV come from the germline V gene. The clonotype was recovered from a woman in her fifties or sixties in good health and CMV-seronegative. This chain uses TRBV11-2 with TRBJ2-3, with a possible D match to TRBD1 (6 bases). Sequenced material: PBMCs. The CDR3 is CASSSPQGRGTDTQYF. The CDR3 nucleotides are TGTGCCAGCAGCTCGCCCCAGGGGAGAGGAACAGATACGCAGTATTTT.